This paragraph covers one TCR beta chain sequence. From the 5' RACE reads, TCRdb called clonotypes with MiXCR, one entry per CDR3 protein. The repertoire holds around 89,000 distinct CDR3 sequences, with approximately 12% as singletons. From germline, CDR1 is SGHNT and CDR2 YYREEE (reference sequence). The ends lost 2 bases at V and 4 bases at J; junction bases unmatched: 8. The CDR3 consists of 17 residues. This entry is derived from a study of spatial heterogeneity in lung cancer. Time point here: sample taken at primary tumor resection. Whole RNA, isolated from tumor, nontumor lung or frozen PBMC, was sequenced without prior sorting.

The origin of this receptor is a male donor with early-stage non-small cell lung cancer. The gene calls are TRBV5-4 and TRBJ2-2; 10 nucleotides match TRBD2. Sequencing used PBMCs, obtained at surgery. CDR3 nucleotide sequence: TGTGCCAGCAGCTTCGGCCTTGAGCGGGAGGGCACCGGGGAGCTGTTTTTT. This translates into CASSFGLEREGTGELFF.